This T cell receptor beta chain was sequenced in a study of regulatory T cells in long-lasting Graves disease. There are many counts of this clonotype. Time point indicated: newly diagnosed GD, antithyroid drugs for less than 3 months. RNA extracted from PBMCs served as the sequencing template. The EDTA tubes were filled with 7 to 9.5 milliliters of drawn peripheral blood. Investigators prepared the TCR beta libraries by applying iRepertoire HTBI primers and Arm-PCR of CDR3 regions. TCRdb re-analysed the multiplex PCR reads in MiXCR, keeping a single row per CDR3 protein. The table shows about 460,000 distinct CDR3 sequences, with roughly 15% occurring only once. The CDR3 sequence is 16 residues long. J gave up 1 base and V 2 bases, and 7 bases lay outside the gene matches. CDR1 is SGHRS, CDR2 YFSETQ, per germline. The same sample was also used in a study of T cells in Graves' hyperthyroidism and ophthalmopathy. As that study records: The TCR CDR3 first-round RT-PCR relied on the HTBI primer set.

The chain is built from TRBV5-1 and TRBJ2-3, with TRBD2 matching 7 bases. The source of this sequence is a woman between 50 and 59 years old with Graves disease. The sample consisted of peripheral blood mononuclear cells (PBMCs), taken at new diagnosis, from a patient treated with antithyroid drugs. CDR3 loop: CASSFGASGRTDTQYF. The CDR3 DNA is TGCGCCAGCAGCTTTGGGGCTAGCGGACGCACAGATACGCAGTATTTT.